What follows are 12 T cell receptor beta chains derived from one specimen sequenced in a study of T cells in Graves' hyperthyroidism and ophthalmopathy. Amplified regions were TCR beta CDR3 sequences from RNA transcripts. First-round RT-PCR with HTBI primers amplified the TCR CDR3 region. MiXCR was run by TCRdb on the multiplex PCR reads, yielding one entry per CDR3 protein. The profile shows under 350,000 distinct CDR3 sequences, roughly a fifth of them singletons. Sequenced material: blood. The receptors originated from a woman aged 45 to 65 with Graves' hyperthyroidism.

This clonotype occurred many times. The rearrangement uses TRBV2 and TRBJ2-3; 12 bases fit TRBD2. Germline assignment: CDR1 SNHLY and CDR2 FYNNEI. The CDR3 has 15 amino acids. The junction had 8 bases not matched to a gene; V was cut back by 6 bases and J by 7 bases. CDR3 bases: TGTGCCAGCAGAGTAGCTAGCGGGGGGGCTAATACGCAGTATTTT. It translates to CASRVASGGANTQYF.

This clonotype has ten or more counts. The J gene is TRBJ1-1, the V gene TRBV28; 9 bases fit TRBD1. The CDR3 runs 14 residues. V lost 7 bases, J lost 4 bases, and 7 bases stayed unmatched. Germline-derived CDR1 and CDR2 are MDHEN and SYDVKM. CDR3 nucleotide sequence: TGTGCCAGCATTCTTGGACAGGGGCCCACTGAAGCTTTCTTT. This translates into CASILGQGPTEAFF.

There are many counts of this clonotype. V and J are TRBV7-8 and TRBJ1-4, with TRBD1 matching over 7 bases. Trimming at V came to 5 bases and at J to 0 bases, leaving 9 bases not matched to a gene. Germline loops: CDR1 SGHVS, CDR2 FQNEAQ. The CDR3 runs to 17 residues. CDR3 sequence: CASSRPRDRATNEKLFF. In DNA form, the CDR3 reads TGTGCCAGCAGCCGACCTCGAGACAGGGCAACTAATGAAAAACTGTTTTTT. Supplemented by reference TRBV7-8 and TRBJ1-4, the full variable domain reads GAGVSQSPRYKVAKRGQDVALRCDPISGHVSLFWYQQALGQGPEFLTYFQNEAQLDKSGLPSDRFFAERPEGSVSTLKIQRTQQEDSAVYLCASSRPRDRATNEKLFFGSGTQLSVL.

This clonotype was seen a few times. The chain recombines TRBV14 with TRBJ2-7; D may be TRBD1 (6 bases). The CDR3 is 12 amino acids. Trimming stripped 6 bases from V and 4 bases from J, with 10 bases between. The V gene's germline CDR1 is SGHDN and CDR2 FVKESK. The CDR3 here is CASSQGRYEQYF. The CDR3 DNA reads TGTGCCAGCAGTCAGGGGCGGTACGAGCAGTACTTC.

About this clonotype itself: At one boundary the junction diverges from the germline segment, which might be a read error. The V gene is TRBV29-1, the J gene TRBJ2-7; a weak D match, TRBD1 (6 bases). The CDR3 contains 11 residues. The germline V gene has CDR1 SQVTM and CDR2 ANQGSEA. The CDR3 DNA follows: TGCACCGTTGAAAAAGGGGGCGAGCAGTACTTC. Encoded protein: CTVEKGGEQYF.

This clonotype was counted many times. V gene TRBV6-1 combines with J gene TRBJ1-2; 10 positions agree with TRBD1. The V segment lost 5 bases and the J segment 5 bases; nucleotides outside the gene matches: 8. This CDR3 comprises 15 residues. Germline V CDR1 and CDR2: MNHNS, SASEGT. As DNA, the CDR3 is TGTGCCAGCAGTCGTACCGGACAGGGGGAATATGGCTACACCTTC. As protein: CASSRTGQGEYGYTF.

This clonotype was observed at least ten times. J is TRBJ1-1 and V is TRBV28; 8 bases agree with TRBD1. CDR3 length: 15 amino acids. The germline CDR1 and CDR2 sequences are MDHEN and SYDVKM. The ends lost 5 bases at V and 3 bases at J; junction bases unmatched: 8. CDR3 residues: CASSPSGTGDTEAFF. The DNA of the CDR3 is TGTGCCAGCAGTCCATCCGGGACAGGTGACACTGAAGCTTTCTTT.

This clonotype appeared many times. The J gene is TRBJ2-3, the V gene TRBV20-1; D ambiguous. Trimming took 1 base from V and 0 from J, leaving 5 bases between them. CDR1 and CDR2 from the germline V gene are DFQATT and SNEGSKA (reference sequence). The CDR3 is 13 residues long. CDR3 protein: CSARVGSTDTQYF. DNA of the CDR3: TGCAGTGCTAGAGTCGGGAGCACAGATACGCAGTATTTT.

Ten or more counts support this clonotype. V usage is TRBV12-3 or TRBV12-4 and J usage is TRBJ2-3; 7 nucleotides align to TRBD2. This CDR3 comprises 16 residues. V shed 6 bases, J shed 2 bases, and the junction held 11 bases outside the gene matches. CDR3 amino acids: CASRDLRGSSTDTQYF. In nucleotides, the CDR3 is TGTGCCAGCAGGGACCTGCGGGGGTCGTCCACAGATACGCAGTATTTT.

This clonotype showed up just a few times. J is TRBJ1-3 and V is TRBV6-1, with 7 bases aligning to TRBD1. CDR1 and CDR2 from the germline V gene are MNHNS and SASEGT. The CDR3 is 15 residues long. The V segment lost 7 bases and the J segment 0 bases; nucleotides outside the gene matches: 6. The chain's CDR3 is CASTRDRDSGNTIYF. The CDR3 nucleotides read TGTGCCAGCACCAGAGACAGGGACTCTGGAAACACCATATATTTT.

The chain joins TRBV6-1 to TRBJ1-1; D gene unclear. V lost 4 bases, J lost 1 base, and 10 bases lay in between. CDR3 length: 14 residues. The germline gives CDR1 MNHNS, CDR2 SASEGT. The CDR3 spells CASSAQPRNTEAFF. The CDR3 region has the DNA TGTGCCAGCAGTGCACAACCACGGAACACTGAAGCTTTCTTT.

The sample holds many counts of this clonotype. CDR3 nucleotide sequence: TGTGCCAGCAGTTCCTCGGGCGAACAGGGGGGACAGCAGTACTTC. It yields the protein CASSSSGEQGGQQYF. The chain recombines TRBV28 with TRBJ2-7, with TRBD1 identical over 8 bases. Germline CDR1 is MDHEN and CDR2 is SYDVKM. The CDR3 totals 15 residues. V was pared by 4 bases and J by 8 bases, with 13 bases of the junction left unmatched.